One and the same sample provided the 23 T cell receptor beta chains below, sequenced in a study of CD8+CD57+ T cells in acquired aplastic anemia (dated by TCRdb to 2016 to 2019). TCRdb shows the sequencer as Illumina HiSeq 2000. Profiling of TCR beta VDJ combinations and CDR3 sequences used genomic DNA as the template. TCRdb reran the public reads through fastp at Q25 and MiXCR, keeping productive beta chains. A single entry per CDR3 protein holds the most common genes and DNA from its merged rows. For this sample the table gives around 68,000 distinct CDR3 sequences, of which 45% to 55% were detected only once. Together, the top ten hold approximately 8.3% of the sample. The source material was sorted CD4+, CD8+, or CD8+CD57+ T cells (not recorded which) from PBMCs. These receptors all stem from a human donor in good health, serving as a control.

This chain connects TRBV30 to TRBJ2-5; D possibly corresponds to TRBD2 (5 bases). V was trimmed by 7 bases and J by 5 bases, leaving 14 bases between them. The CDR3 has 12 residues. The germline gives CDR1 GTSNPN, CDR2 SVGIG (reference sequence). DNA for the CDR3: TGTGCCTTCGGACTCATCGAGGAGACCCAGTACTTC. The encoded protein is CAFGLIEETQYF.

This clonotype was seen more than once but under ten times. In DNA form, the CDR3 reads TGTGCCAGCAGCCAAGTGAAGGAAAAACTGTTTTTT. Amino acids: CASSQVKEKLFF. The V gene is TRBV7-2, the J gene TRBJ1-4; D is unresolved. The germline V and J ends were trimmed by 5 bases and 8 bases, with 9 bases remaining between them. In germline, CDR1 is SGHTA, CDR2 FQGNSA. The length of the CDR3 is 12 residues.

The CDR3 spells CASSIIGGDSNTEAFF. DNA of the CDR3: TGTGCCAGTAGTATCATAGGGGGGGACTCGAACACTGAAGCTTTCTTT. V usage is TRBV19 and J usage is TRBJ1-1; possibly TRBD1 for D (6 bases). This CDR3 region has 16 residues. Deletions cut 3 bases from V and 1 base from J, with 15 bases between. Germline V gene data show CDR1 as LNHDA and CDR2 as SQIVND (reference sequence). The whole variable domain, filled in from reference TRBV19 and TRBJ1-1, reads DGGITQSPKYLFRKEGQNVTLSCEQNLNHDAMYWYRQDPGQGLRLIYYSQIVNDFQKGDIAEGYSVSREKKESFPLTVTSAQKNPTAFYLCASSIIGGDSNTEAFFGQGTRLTVV.

This clonotype was detected a few times. The J gene is TRBJ1-6, the V gene TRBV27; tentative D call: TRBD1 (6 bases). The germline gives CDR1 MNHEY, CDR2 SMNVEV (reference sequence). V dropped 5 bases and J dropped 7 bases, with 15 bases sitting between them. The CDR3 totals 15 residues. The CDR3 coding sequence is TGTGCCAGCAGTCCATCGGGGGGCCGAAATTCACCCCTCCACTTT. It specifies CASSPSGGRNSPLHF.

The V and J genes are TRBV10-3 and TRBJ2-5, with TRBD1 matching over 8 bases. The CDR3 is made up of 12 amino acids. Trimming at V came to 8 bases and at J to 2 bases, leaving 1 base not matched to a gene. The germline gives CDR1 ENHRY, CDR2 SYGVKD. CDR3 residues: CAIGTGQETQYF. CDR3 in DNA: TGTGCCATCGGGACAGGACAAGAGACCCAGTACTTC.

The chain has TRBV19 and TRBJ1-1; TRBD1 matches at 7 bases. Germline V CDR1 and CDR2: LNHDA, SQIVND (reference sequence). The CDR3 loop spans 14 amino acids. V trimming: 3 bases; J trimming: 4 bases; junction bases outside the gene matches: 5. This CDR3 reads CASSIGRGGTEAFF. The CDR3 coding sequence is TGTGCCAGTAGTATTGGCAGGGGGGGCACTGAAGCTTTCTTT.

The chain has TRBV4-3 and TRBJ1-1, with a tentative D call TRBD1 (6 bases). V lost 5 bases to trimming and J lost 1 base, with 11 bases between them. This CDR3 is 14 amino acids long. Germline V gene lookup returns CDR1 LGHNA and CDR2 YSLEER. The CDR3 coding sequence is TGCGCCAGCAGCTATGTACAGGGGAACACTGAAGCTTTCTTT. This translates into CASSYVQGNTEAFF.

The chain combines TRBV3-1 with TRBJ1-4; D gene ambiguous. V gave up 0 bases and J gave up 4 bases, with 18 bases separating them. The CDR3 totals 18 residues. CDR1 is LGHDT, CDR2 YNNKEL, per germline (reference sequence). Here the CDR3 DNA reads TGTGCCAGCAGCCAAGAAGGTCCGGCGGTGTCCGATAATGAAAAACTGTTTTTT. Amino acid sequence: CASSQEGPAVSDNEKLFF.

This clonotype has a handful of counts. The V call is TRBV2, the J call TRBJ1-1; D gene uncertain. The CDR3 runs 17 residues. Germline assignment: CDR1 SNHLY and CDR2 FYNNEI. The ends were cut back, 0 bases at V and 0 bases at J, with 14 bases in the middle. CDR3 DNA sequence: TGTGCCAGCAGTGAAGCGTTGGGCAGGAGCTTGAACACTGAAGCTTTCTTT. This encodes CASSEALGRSLNTEAFF.

The genes are TRBV6-1 and TRBJ1-1; D unclear. This CDR3 contains 12 residues. The V end was cut by 5 bases, the J end by 9 bases, with 13 bases between. CDR1 is MNHNS, CDR2 SASEGT, per germline. This CDR3 reads CASSQTRAKAFF. CDR3 nucleotides: TGTGCCAGCAGTCAGACGAGGGCCAAAGCTTTCTTT.

The chain couples TRBV2 to TRBJ1-6, with TRBD1 matching 7 bases. Germline CDR1 SNHLY, CDR2 FYNNEI. With V trimmed by 6 bases and J by 10 bases, 12 bases remained unmatched. This CDR3 contains 15 residues. The CDR3 nucleotides read TGTGCCAGCAGCCCACTACAGGGGACTAGATCACCCCTCCACTTT. It encodes CASSPLQGTRSPLHF.

The chain joins TRBV4-2 to TRBJ2-1, with TRBD2 matching 7 bases. Unmatched junction bases numbered 6, after V lost 0 bases and J lost 4 bases. Germline lookup yields CDR1 LGHNA and CDR2 YNFKEQ. This CDR3 is built from 16 residues. The CDR3 region has the DNA TGTGCCAGCAGCCAAGATTTACTAGCGCCGTACAATGAGCAGTTCTTC. It encodes CASSQDLLAPYNEQFF.

The chain has TRBV4-1 and TRBJ2-3; D perhaps matches TRBD1 (5 bases). This CDR3 has 19 amino acids. Germline CDR1 reads MGHRA; CDR2 reads YSYEKL. V dropped 3 bases and J dropped 0 bases, with 22 bases sitting between them. This CDR3 is CASSQHVSSGITSTDTQYF. DNA for the CDR3: TGCGCCAGCAGCCAGCATGTCTCCTCAGGGATTACTAGCACAGATACGCAGTATTTT.

This rearrangement joins TRBV15 to TRBJ2-7, with 7 bases matching TRBD1. Germline V CDR1 and CDR2: LNHNV, YYDKDF (reference sequence). The CDR3 is 15 residues long. J gave up 2 bases and V 0 bases, and 4 bases lay outside the gene matches. CDR3 sequence (DNA): TGTGCCACCAGCAGAGATATGGGACAGACCTACGAGCAGTACTTC. It yields the protein CATSRDMGQTYEQYF.

This clonotype occurred many times. V usage is TRBV27 and J usage is TRBJ2-1, with a tentative D call TRBD1 (6 bases). The germline CDR1 and CDR2 sequences are MNHEY and SMNVEV (reference sequence). V was clipped by 10 bases and J by 8 bases, with 12 bases between them. CDR3 length equals 11 residues. For the CDR3, the DNA is TGTGCCATCCTATCAGGGGATGAGCAGTTCTTC. Its translation: CAILSGDEQFF.

The J gene is TRBJ1-2, the V gene TRBV10-1; possibly TRBD1 for D (5 bases). CDR1 is WNHNN and CDR2 is SYGVQD in the germline V gene (reference sequence). CDR3 length: 15 residues. Trimming took 0 bases from V and 5 from J, leaving 13 bases between them. CDR3 sequence reads: CASSESAGVGYGYTF. Written as DNA, the CDR3 is TGCGCCAGCAGTGAGTCGGCGGGGGTTGGGTATGGCTACACCTTC.

The genes are TRBV2 and TRBJ2-1; TRBD1 is a possible D gene (6 bases). The CDR3 sequence is 13 residues long. V was cut by 7 bases and J by 3 bases, with 10 bases left in between. Germline V gene sequence: CDR1 SNHLY, CDR2 FYNNEI. DNA of the CDR3: TGTGCCAGCACCCTAGGGGGCTACAATGAGCAGTTCTTC. It specifies CASTLGGYNEQFF.

This clonotype was recorded many times. V is TRBV4-1 and J is TRBJ1-1; the D is unclear. The V and J ends lost 4 bases and 1 base respectively, with 7 bases between them. Germline CDR1 reads MGHRA; CDR2 reads YSYEKL. The CDR3 is 13 amino acids. CDR3 nucleotides: TGCGCCAGCAGCCTAGTATGGAACACTGAAGCTTTCTTT. It translates to CASSLVWNTEAFF.

This clonotype was recorded at least ten times. The chain has TRBV20-1 and TRBJ2-3, with 9 positions matching TRBD2. Germline CDR1 and CDR2: DFQATT and SNEGSKA (reference sequence). The CDR3 is 16 amino acids. Trimming removed 0 bases from V and 3 bases from J; junction bases left unmatched: 7. The CDR3 DNA is TGCAGTGCTAGAGAGGGGGAGCGGGGGGTAACAGATACGCAGTATTTT. The encoded protein is CSAREGERGVTDTQYF.

The V gene is TRBV19, the J gene TRBJ2-5; 11 bases are shared with TRBD1. CDR1 and CDR2 (germline): LNHDA, SQIVND (reference sequence). The CDR3 has 13 residues. V shed 8 bases and J 4 bases; nucleotides not matched to a gene: 3. The CDR3 coding sequence is TGTGCCAGTCTGGACAGGGGGCGAGAGACCCAGTACTTC. Translated: CASLDRGRETQYF.

The V call is TRBV24-1, the J call TRBJ2-3; 12 positions agree with TRBD2. From germline, CDR1 is KGHDR and CDR2 SFDVKD. V gave up 4 bases and J gave up 2 bases; unmatched junction bases: 6. The CDR3 runs 17 residues. Written as DNA, the CDR3 is TGTGCCACCAGTGACGTGCCTAGCGGGAGGGACACAGATACGCAGTATTTT. Its protein is CATSDVPSGRDTDTQYF.

The rearrangement uses TRBV7-9 and TRBJ2-1; D possibly corresponds to TRBD1 (6 bases). V was pared by 5 bases and J by 6 bases, with 11 bases between. The V gene's germline CDR1 is SEHNR and CDR2 FQNEAQ (reference sequence). The CDR3 covers 13 residues. As DNA, the CDR3 is TGTGCCAGCAGCAGGGGACAAAGCAATGAGCAGTTCTTC. It codes for CASSRGQSNEQFF.

This clonotype qualifies as medium-sized. The CDR3 DNA is TGTGCCATCAGTGAGTCGATAGGGGGGACTTACAATGAGCAGTTCTTC. This codes for CAISESIGGTYNEQFF. J is TRBJ2-1 and V is TRBV10-3; perhaps D is TRBD1 or TRBD2 (6 bases each). CDR3 length equals 16 residues. Germline V gene sequence: CDR1 ENHRY, CDR2 SYGVKD. The V and J ends lost 0 bases and 4 bases respectively, with 13 bases between them.